Sequencing of this TCR beta chain was carried out in a study of T cell changes during pregnancy in multiple sclerosis. Profiled with immunoSEQ multiplex PCR; TCRdb holds only in-frame clones, not every one. The sample has about 97,000 clones, over 75% seen once. This CDR3 contains 13 residues. Germline CDR1 and CDR2: MNHEY and SVGAGI. V was pared by 2 bases and J by 6 bases, with 7 bases between. This chain links TRBV6-5 with TRBJ2-2, with D tentatively TRBD1 (5 bases). This receptor was identified in a female donor in good health, enrolled as a control in a pregnancy study. The sample was peripheral blood, taken in the second trimester of pregnancy. The CDR3 sequence: CASSYRGAGELFF. DNA for the CDR3: TGTGCCAGCAGTTACAGGGGCGCCGGGGAGCTGTTTTTT.